A single sample gave rise to the 27 T cell receptor beta chains below, sequenced in a study of CD8 T cells in Susac syndrome. When the RNA was reverse transcribed, random hexamers were used with an input of roughly 0.5 to 1 ug. TCRdb itself ran the immunoSEQ multiplex PCR reads through MiXCR, one entry per CDR3 protein. The table records a few hundred thousand distinct CDR3 sequences, about 85% of them present only once. Sequenced: CD8+ T cells from PBMCs. The receptors originated from a human donor with multiple sclerosis.

The V call is TRBV6-5, the J call TRBJ2-1, with D possibly being TRBD2 (5 bases). This CDR3 has 16 amino acids. Trimming took off 0 bases at V and 3 bases at J, with 12 bases between the two ends. Looked up from germline, CDR1 is MNHEY and CDR2 is SVGAGI. The CDR3 reads CASSYSTDLHYNEQFF. The CDR3 region has the DNA TGTGCCAGCAGTTACTCGACGGACTTACACTACAATGAGCAGTTCTTC.

J is TRBJ2-1 and V is TRBV5-1; 7 bases fit TRBD2. The trim removed 2 bases at V and 7 bases at J, leaving 9 bases unmatched. The CDR3 is made up of 15 amino acids. Germline CDR1 SGHRS, CDR2 YFSETQ. The CDR3 region is CASSFISGDLNEQFF. Here the CDR3 DNA reads TGCGCCAGCAGCTTTATAAGCGGGGACTTGAATGAGCAGTTCTTC.

V usage is TRBV7-9 and J usage is TRBJ2-5; D not certain. CDR1 is SEHNR and CDR2 is FQNEAQ in the germline V gene (reference sequence). V was cut by 3 bases and J by 5 bases, with 7 bases left in between. CDR3 length: 12 residues. For the CDR3, the DNA is TGTGCCAGCAGCTTTATAGAGGAGACCCAGTACTTC. This encodes CASSFIEETQYF.

The chain employs TRBV5-4 and TRBJ2-1; D is perhaps TRBD2 (6 bases). This CDR3 spans 14 amino acids. Germline V CDR1 and CDR2: SGHNT, YYREEE (reference sequence). The V end was cut by 4 bases, the J end by 7 bases, with 15 bases between. In nucleotides, the CDR3 is TGTGCCAGCAGCCAGCTGTCGGGGGTAAATGAGCAGTTCTTC. It codes for CASSQLSGVNEQFF.

The rearrangement links TRBV27 to TRBJ2-7; D ambiguous. This CDR3 is built from 12 residues. Trimming stripped 1 base from V and 7 bases from J, with 8 bases between. Germline CDR1 is MNHEY and CDR2 is SMNVEV (reference sequence). The CDR3 DNA reads TGTGCCAGCAGTTTATTGGGTGGTGAGCAGTACTTC. Translating gives CASSLLGGEQYF.

The rearrangement links TRBV27 to TRBJ2-3; 7 positions agree with TRBD2. This CDR3 is built from 19 residues. Losses at the gene ends were 3 bases for V and 6 bases for J; bases not matched to a gene: 21. The germline V gene has CDR1 MNHEY and CDR2 SMNVEV (reference sequence). The CDR3 loop is CASSFIPSGLSLPTDTQYF. CDR3 nucleotides: TGTGCCAGCAGTTTCATACCGTCGGGACTATCCCTCCCCACGGATACGCAGTATTTT.

This clonotype was seen a single time. V usage is TRBV27 and J usage is TRBJ2-2; D is perhaps TRBD2 (5 bases). Trimming left V 3 bases short and J 0 bases short, with 11 bases between. This CDR3 region has 16 residues. Germline assignment: CDR1 MNHEY and CDR2 SMNVEV (reference sequence). Written as DNA, the CDR3 is TGTGCCAGCAGTTTCCTCCCCGGGACGAACACCGGGGAGCTGTTTTTT. Translating gives CASSFLPGTNTGELFF.

V is TRBV29-1 and J is TRBJ2-1; 9 nucleotides line up with TRBD2. J gave up 2 bases and V 5 bases, and 4 bases lay outside the gene matches. There are 14 residues in the CDR3. Germline assignment: CDR1 SQVTM and CDR2 ANQGSEA. The chain's CDR3 is CSVPLAGTYNEQFF. In DNA form, the CDR3 reads TGCAGCGTTCCCCTAGCGGGGACCTACAATGAGCAGTTCTTC.

This chain links TRBV9 with TRBJ1-2, with 9 bases aligning to TRBD1. The CDR3 covers 16 residues. V gave up 2 bases and J gave up 0 bases; unmatched junction bases: 5. CDR1 and CDR2 (germline): SGDLS, YYNGEE. The CDR3 is CASSVEGTGTNYGYTF. In DNA, the CDR3 is TGTGCCAGCAGCGTCGAAGGGACAGGGACTAACTATGGCTACACCTTC.

The V call is TRBV5-1, the J call TRBJ2-1; a possible D gene is TRBD1 (5 bases). Germline-derived CDR1 and CDR2 are SGHRS and YFSETQ. Trimming shortened V by 3 bases and J by 7 bases, and 11 bases separated the two germline ends. CDR3 length: 13 amino acids. In nucleotides, the CDR3 is TGCGCCAGCAGCTCAGACAGAGTTAATGAGCAGTTCTTC. Residues: CASSSDRVNEQFF.

The rearrangement links TRBV6-1 to TRBJ2-5; 7 bases fit TRBD1. The J segment lost 1 base and the V segment lost 1 base, leaving 9 bases of the junction unmatched. The CDR3 is 17 amino acids. CDR1 is MNHNS, CDR2 SASEGT, per germline. The CDR3, as DNA: TGTGCCAGCAGTGAAGAGGTAGACAGGGCGATCCAAGAGACCCAGTACTTC. Translated: CASSEEVDRAIQETQYF.

The V gene is TRBV12-3 or TRBV12-4, the J gene TRBJ2-3; D gene ambiguous. The CDR3 sequence is 15 residues long. V lost 6 bases to trimming and J lost 0 bases, with 13 bases between them. CDR3 amino acids: CASSPHESSTDTQYF. CDR3 sequence (DNA): TGTGCCAGCAGCCCGCACGAGTCTAGCACAGATACGCAGTATTTT.

This clonotype was seen once. The chain combines TRBV12-3 or TRBV12-4 with TRBJ2-7; D is perhaps TRBD2 (6 bases). V was pared by 3 bases and J by 1 base, with 10 bases between. This CDR3 region has 14 residues. The CDR3, as DNA: TGTGCCAGCAGTTTCGGGACTCCTTCCTACGAGCAGTACTTC. Amino acids: CASSFGTPSYEQYF.

The rearrangement links TRBV27 to TRBJ2-1, with D uncertain. The CDR3 spans 16 residues. Trimming cost V 6 bases and J 4 bases, with 19 bases left between them. CDR1 is MNHEY and CDR2 is SMNVEV in the germline V gene (reference sequence). The CDR3 is CASRMGTVLHYNEQFF. The CDR3 coding sequence is TGTGCCAGCAGAATGGGCACTGTACTCCATTACAATGAGCAGTTCTTC.

This clonotype was seen a handful of times. This chain joins TRBV5-1 and TRBJ2-6, with no clear D. The germline gives CDR1 SGHRS, CDR2 YFSETQ. The V end lost 0 bases, the J end lost 4 bases, and 8 bases lay between the germline ends. This CDR3 contains 15 residues. The CDR3 DNA is TGCGCCAGCAGCTTGGTCGGGTTCGGGGCCAACGTCCTGACTTTC. Its protein product is CASSLVGFGANVLTF.

This CDR3 is CASSYLIGGELNTEAFF. CDR3 coding DNA: TGTGCCAGCAGTTACTTGATCGGGGGGGAATTGAACACTGAAGCTTTCTTT. This chain uses TRBV6-5 with TRBJ1-1, with a possible D match to TRBD1 (5 bases). The CDR3 extends over 17 amino acids. Looked up from germline, CDR1 is MNHEY and CDR2 is SVGAGI. With 1 base removed from V and 0 bases from J, the gap between germline ends came to 15 bases.

The chain recombines TRBV6-2 or TRBV6-3 with TRBJ2-3; the D is unclear. CDR3 length: 15 amino acids. CDR1 MNHEY and CDR2 SVGEGT come from the germline V gene. The V and J ends lost 4 bases and 0 bases respectively, with 11 bases between them. The CDR3 sequence is CASSFETYSTDTQYF. The CDR3 bases are TGTGCCAGCAGTTTCGAGACATACAGCACAGATACGCAGTATTTT.

This chain uses TRBV7-9 with TRBJ1-1, with a tentative D call TRBD1 (5 bases). The CDR3 is 15 amino acids. The germline gives CDR1 SEHNR, CDR2 FQNEAQ (reference sequence). Between the trimmed V and J ends, which lost 4 bases and 0 bases, there was a span of 12 bases. The chain's CDR3 is CASSSHTGVNTEAFF. CDR3 DNA: TGTGCCAGCAGCTCGCATACAGGAGTGAACACTGAAGCTTTCTTT.

The sample holds a few counts of this clonotype. The J gene is TRBJ2-5, the V gene TRBV11-3; no clear D. Trimming cost V 5 bases and J 6 bases, with 13 bases left between them. The CDR3 contains 13 residues. The germline CDR1 and CDR2 sequences are SGHNT and YENEEA. CDR3 in amino acids: CASSPSPDKTQYF. CDR3 sequence (DNA): TGTGCCAGCAGCCCTAGTCCCGACAAGACCCAGTACTTC. Full variable domain (remainder filled in from reference TRBV11-3 and TRBJ2-5): EAGVVQSPRYKIIEKKQPVAFWCNPISGHNTLYWYLQNLGQGPELLIRYENEEAVDDSQLPKDRFSAERLKGVDSTLKIQPAELGDSAVYLCASSPSPDKTQYFGPGTRLLVL.

DNA of the CDR3: TGTGCCAGCAGTGAGACTTTCAGGGGCACCGGGGAGCTGTTTTTT. This translates into CASSETFRGTGELFF. The chain recombines TRBV2 with TRBJ2-2; a possible D gene is TRBD1 (6 bases). CDR1 SNHLY and CDR2 FYNNEI come from the germline V gene. Trimming stripped 3 bases from V and 4 bases from J, with 12 bases between. This CDR3 spans 15 amino acids. The whole variable domain, filled in from reference TRBV2 and TRBJ2-2, reads EPEVTQTPSHQVTQMGQEVILRCVPISNHLYFYWYRQILGQKVEFLVSFYNNEISEKSEIFDDQFSVERPDGSNFTLKIRSTKLEDSAMYFCASSETFRGTGELFFGEGSRLTVL.

This chain uses TRBV20-1 with TRBJ2-1, with a possible D match to TRBD2 (6 bases). The CDR3 is 16 amino acids. Looked up from germline, CDR1 is DFQATT and CDR2 is SNEGSKA (reference sequence). Between the trimmed V and J ends, which lost 6 bases and 8 bases, there was a span of 26 bases. The DNA for the CDR3 is TGCAGTGCCCCTAGTGCCAGGCGCGAGGGAGGTGATGAGCAGTTCTTC. This translates into CSAPSARREGGDEQFF.

The rearrangement joins TRBV7-6 to TRBJ2-2; 9 bases are a match to TRBD1. Trimming at V came to 10 bases and at J to 4 bases, leaving 10 bases not matched to a gene. This CDR3 comprises 15 residues. Germline V gene lookup returns CDR1 SGHVS and CDR2 FNYEAQ. CDR3 in amino acids: CATSQGQGLTGELFF. The CDR3 DNA follows: TGTGCCACCTCTCAAGGACAGGGGCTCACCGGGGAGCTGTTTTTT.

The rearrangement joins TRBV5-1 to TRBJ2-2; 11 bases line up with TRBD1. The V and J ends lost 4 bases and 5 bases, in that order; junction bases with no gene match: 7. The CDR3 is made up of 16 amino acids. The germline gives CDR1 SGHRS, CDR2 YFSETQ. CDR3 loop: CASSQGTGGRTGELFF. The CDR3 DNA sequence: TGCGCCAGCAGCCAAGGGACAGGGGGTAGGACCGGGGAGCTGTTTTTT. The whole variable domain, filled in from reference TRBV5-1 and TRBJ2-2, reads KAGVTQTPRYLIKTRGQQVTLSCSPISGHRSVSWYQQTPGQGLQFLFEYFSETQRNKGNFPGRFSGRQFSNSRSEMNVSTLELGDSALYLCASSQGTGGRTGELFFGEGSRLTVL.

This chain links TRBV19 with TRBJ2-7, with 9 bases matching TRBD2. The CDR3 sequence is 14 residues long. The germline CDR1 and CDR2 sequences are LNHDA and SQIVND (reference sequence). V was clipped by 8 bases and J by 5 bases; unmatched bases: 10. The CDR3 is CASRPSGNYHEQYF. The CDR3, as DNA: TGTGCCAGTCGGCCTAGCGGGAATTACCACGAGCAGTACTTC.

V is TRBV4-1 and J is TRBJ1-1; D possibly corresponds to TRBD1 (5 bases). The ends were cut back, 7 bases at V and 6 bases at J, with 18 bases in the middle. The CDR3 totals 14 residues. Looked up from germline, CDR1 is MGHRA and CDR2 is YSYEKL. The DNA for the CDR3 is TGCGCCAGCACCGGAGACAGAGGGAATTCTGAAGCTTTCTTT. Its translation is CASTGDRGNSEAFF.

V usage is TRBV20-1 and J usage is TRBJ2-1; 10 bases fit TRBD2. Germline CDR1 is DFQATT and CDR2 is SNEGSKA (reference sequence). The J segment lost 7 bases and the V segment lost 0 bases, leaving 6 bases of the junction unmatched. The CDR3 length is 15 residues. The CDR3 sequence is CSARDLAGDVNEQFF. CDR3 sequence (DNA): TGCAGTGCTAGAGATCTAGCGGGAGACGTGAATGAGCAGTTCTTC.

V gene TRBV7-6 combines with J gene TRBJ2-1; tentative D call: TRBD2 (5 bases). The germline gives CDR1 SGHVS, CDR2 FNYEAQ. Trimming removed 4 bases at V and 0 bases at J, with 13 bases between. This CDR3 has 16 residues. The CDR3 DNA sequence: TGTGCCAGCAGCTCTTCAGAAGGGAGCTCCTACAATGAGCAGTTCTTC. Encoded protein: CASSSSEGSSYNEQFF.